Shown below are 31 T cell receptor beta chains from a single sample sequenced in a study of T cell responses to AZD1222 COVID-19 vaccine. Libraries were prepared by immunoSEQ multiplex PCR; TCRdb keeps only in-frame clonotypes and omits some of them. This table has around 130,000 clones, 91% appearing once. The sample here was peripheral blood, taken 28 days after the second AZD1222 dose. Receptor source: an adult who received the AZD1222 COVID-19 vaccine.

The CDR3: CASSSPGTGNEKLFF. CDR3 bases: TGTGCCAGCAGCTCCCCCGGGACGGGTAATGAAAAACTGTTTTTT. V and J are TRBV9 and TRBJ1-4, with a tentative D call TRBD1 (5 bases). Trimming left V 4 bases short and J 4 bases short, with 14 bases between. This CDR3 is built from 15 residues. Per germline, CDR1 SGDLS and CDR2 YYNGEE. The full variable domain, completed using reference TRBV9 and TRBJ1-4, is DSGVTQTPKHLITATGQRVTLRCSPRSGDLSVYWYQQSLDQGLQFLIQYYNGEERAKGNILERFSAQQFPDLHSELNLSSLELGDSALYFCASSSPGTGNEKLFFGSGTQLSVL.

This clone was counted a few times. The chain uses TRBV29-1 and TRBJ2-1, with 13 bases fitting TRBD2. CDR3 length equals 14 residues. With V trimmed by 5 bases and J by 8 bases, 6 bases remained unmatched. Germline CDR1 is SQVTM and CDR2 is ANQGSEA. CDR3 region: CSVRLAGGRYEQFF. DNA of the CDR3: TGCAGCGTTCGACTAGCGGGGGGTCGGTATGAGCAGTTCTTC.

This clone occurred once. The V and J genes are TRBV18 and TRBJ1-1; TRBD1 matches 10 bases. J was trimmed by 1 base and V by 1 base; bases with no gene match: 6. CDR1 and CDR2 (germline): KGHSH, LQKENI. This CDR3 region has 17 residues. CDR3 residues: CASSPRGQGRGNTEAFF. DNA for the CDR3: TGTGCCAGCTCACCACGGGGACAGGGGAGGGGGAACACTGAAGCTTTCTTT.

The V gene is TRBV5-6, the J gene TRBJ1-2, with D uncertain. The length of the CDR3 is 13 residues. V lost 6 bases and J 4 bases, leaving 13 bases between the germline ends. Germline V gene lookup returns CDR1 SGHDT and CDR2 YYEEEE. This CDR3 reads CASTWTGVYGYTF. CDR3 sequence (DNA): TGTGCCAGCACCTGGACTGGAGTCTATGGCTACACCTTC.

The rearrangement links TRBV4-3 to TRBJ1-2; TRBD1 agrees at 9 bases. CDR3 size: 15 residues. Germline values: CDR1 LGHNA, CDR2 YSLEER. The junction had 7 bases not matched to a gene; V was cut back by 0 bases and J by 8 bases. This CDR3 reads CASSQEAQGAGGYTF. The CDR3 coding sequence is TGCGCCAGCAGCCAAGAGGCACAGGGGGCGGGAGGCTACACCTTC.

This chain connects TRBV2 to TRBJ2-5; D is perhaps TRBD1 or TRBD2 (5 bases each). Trimming shortened V by 7 bases and J by 2 bases, and 11 bases separated the two germline ends. This CDR3 contains 13 residues. Per the germline V gene, CDR1 is SNHLY and CDR2 is FYNNEI. CDR3 coding DNA: TGTGCCAGCATAAGGGGAGTGCAAGAGACCCAGTACTTC. It is translated as CASIRGVQETQYF.

The genes are TRBV7-9 and TRBJ1-2; D is ambiguous. CDR1 SEHNR and CDR2 FQNEAQ come from the germline V gene (reference sequence). Trimming left V 4 bases short and J 5 bases short, with 8 bases between. This CDR3 is built from 12 residues. The CDR3 nucleotides are TGTGCCAGCAGCTCCGACACATATGGCTACACCTTC. Translated, it gives CASSSDTYGYTF.

The rearrangement joins TRBV15 to TRBJ1-2; 8 bases are a match to TRBD1. J gave up 3 bases and V 4 bases, and 4 bases lay outside the gene matches. Germline-derived CDR1 and CDR2 are LNHNV and YYDKDF (reference sequence). The CDR3 is 14 residues long. The CDR3 loop is CATSKDRADYGYTF. The CDR3 DNA reads TGTGCCACCAGCAAGGACAGGGCGGACTATGGCTACACCTTC.

This chain joins TRBV7-9 and TRBJ1-2; tentative D call: TRBD1 (6 bases). Trimming removed 1 base from V and 8 bases from J, with 26 bases in between. Germline loops: CDR1 SEHNR, CDR2 FQNEAQ (reference sequence). There are 18 residues in the CDR3. CDR3 sequence (DNA): TGTGCCAGCAGCTTAGTTTATCCGGGGACATCAAATTCGTACGGCTACACCTTC. As protein: CASSLVYPGTSNSYGYTF.

The chain uses TRBV19 and TRBJ1-3; 8 nucleotides agree with TRBD1. This CDR3 has 17 residues. CDR1 and CDR2 from the germline V gene are LNHDA and SQIVND (reference sequence). Germline trimming cut 5 bases from V and 0 bases from J; bases unmatched to any gene: 9. CDR3 nucleotide sequence: TGTGCCAGTAGTCCTTTCCGGGACAGGTACTCTGGAAACACCATATATTTT. Translated, it gives CASSPFRDRYSGNTIYF.

In this sample, this clone turned up a few times. This rearrangement joins TRBV6-5 to TRBJ1-3; D possibly corresponds to TRBD1 (5 bases). V was trimmed by 7 bases and J by 6 bases, leaving 19 bases between them. The CDR3 contains 15 residues. The germline CDR1 and CDR2 sequences are MNHEY and SVGAGI. CDR3 in DNA: TGTGCCAGCACCTCCTCCAGGGCATTGACAAACACCATATATTTT. Encoded protein: CASTSSRALTNTIYF.

The CDR3 reads CASSLGGGYSTDTQYF. The CDR3 DNA reads TGCGCCAGCAGCTTGGGAGGGGGCTATAGCACAGATACGCAGTATTTT. The genes are TRBV5-1 and TRBJ2-3, with 7 bases aligning to TRBD1. The germline V gene encodes CDR1 SGHRS and CDR2 YFSETQ. V was clipped by 0 bases and J by 0 bases; unmatched bases: 4. The CDR3 totals 16 residues.

This chain connects TRBV3-1 (or the pseudogene TRBV3-2) to TRBJ1-2, with D unclear. V shed 8 bases and J shed 4 bases, with 11 bases lying between them. The CDR3 has 12 residues. From germline, CDR1 is LGHDT and CDR2 YNNKEL (reference sequence). The CDR3 spells CASSRGSYGYTF. The CDR3 bases are TGTGCCAGCTCTCGGGGTTCCTATGGCTACACCTTC.

This clone was recorded a few times. V usage is TRBV11-2 and J usage is TRBJ2-1; tentatively, D is TRBD1 (5 bases). Trimming stripped 5 bases from V and 14 bases from J, with 19 bases between. Germline V gene sequence: CDR1 SGHAT, CDR2 FQNNGV. The CDR3 totals 13 residues. CDR3 region: CASSPNTDSEEFF. CDR3 bases: TGTGCCAGCAGCCCGAATACCGACAGCGAAGAGTTCTTC. The variable domain in full, with the rest retrieved from reference TRBV11-2 and TRBJ2-1, is EAGVAQSPRYKIIEKRQSVAFWCNPISGHATLYWYQQILGQGPKLLIQFQNNGVVDDSQLPKDRFSAERLKGVDSTLKIQPAKLEDSAVYLCASSPNTDSEEFFGPGTRLTVL.

In this sample, this clone turned up once. The chain carries TRBV7-3 and TRBJ2-2, with TRBD2 matching 8 bases. Trimming took 5 bases from V and 1 from J; bases not matched to a gene: 3. From germline, CDR1 is SGHTA and CDR2 FQGTGA. This CDR3 spans 15 amino acids. For the CDR3, the DNA is TGTGCCAGCAGCATCAGCGGGGGGAACACCGGGGAGCTGTTTTTT. Protein sequence: CASSISGGNTGELFF.

Details on this clone: The junction shows a germline mismatch at one end, possibly a read error. The V gene is TRBV7-7, the J gene TRBJ2-1, with D unresolved. Germline loops: CDR1 SSHAT, CDR2 FNYEAQ (reference sequence). The CDR3 loop spans 16 amino acids. The CDR3 nucleotides are TGTGCTAGCAGCCCGACCGTCCAACCCCGCCCCAATGAGCAGTTCTTC. Translating gives CASSPTVQPRPNEQFF.

The V gene is TRBV7-2, the J gene TRBJ1-5, with TRBD1 as a possible D gene (6 bases). Trimming took off 6 bases at V and 0 bases at J, with 12 bases between the two ends. Germline V gene sequence: CDR1 SGHTA, CDR2 FQGNSA. This CDR3 comprises 15 residues. CDR3 sequence: CASRDRGSSNQPQHF. The CDR3 bases are TGTGCCAGCAGGGACAGAGGCAGTAGCAATCAGCCCCAGCATTTT. Full variable domain (remainder filled in from reference TRBV7-2 and TRBJ1-5): GAGVSQSPSNKVTEKGKDVELRCDPISGHTALYWYRQSLGQGLEFLIYFQGNSAPDKSGLPSDRFSAERTGGSVSTLTIQRTQQEDSAVYLCASRDRGSSNQPQHFGDGTRLSIL.

This chain joins TRBV2 and TRBJ1-1; D may be TRBD1 (5 bases). CDR1 is SNHLY, CDR2 FYNNEI, per germline. The CDR3 has 15 residues. Trimming cost V 7 bases and J 5 bases, with 20 bases left between them. CDR3 bases: TGTGCCAGCACCACAGCGCAGGTCGGGGGGACTGAAGCTTTCTTT. It translates to CASTTAQVGGTEAFF.

J is TRBJ2-5 and V is TRBV5-1; D remains unclear. The CDR3 sequence is 14 residues long. The V gene's germline CDR1 is SGHRS and CDR2 YFSETQ. With 0 bases removed from V and 5 bases from J, the gap between germline ends came to 11 bases. CDR3 amino acids: CASSLAQPQETQYF. The CDR3 nucleotides read TGCGCCAGCAGCTTGGCACAGCCCCAGGAGACCCAGTACTTC.

The CDR3 loop is CASSLARSLYEQFF. The CDR3 nucleotides read TGCGCCAGCAGCTTGGCCCGGAGTCTGTATGAGCAGTTCTTC. The gene calls are TRBV5-1 and TRBJ2-1; D unclear. This CDR3 contains 14 residues. CDR1 is SGHRS, CDR2 YFSETQ, per germline. V was trimmed by 0 bases and J by 8 bases, leaving 12 bases between them.

This clone was seen a handful of times. This rearrangement joins TRBV27 to TRBJ2-1; TRBD2 matches 9 bases. The CDR3 totals 14 residues. Germline-derived CDR1 and CDR2 are MNHEY and SMNVEV (reference sequence). With 6 bases clipped from V and 6 bases from J, the junction kept 6 bases outside the gene matches. The CDR3 DNA reads as TGTGCCAGCAGAGGGCTAGCGGGGTCCAATGAGCAGTTCTTC. This codes for CASRGLAGSNEQFF.

This chain uses TRBV6-2 or TRBV6-3 with TRBJ2-7; D gene ambiguous. In germline, CDR1 is MNHEY, CDR2 SVGEGT. The V end was cut by 5 bases, the J end by 1 base, with 12 bases between. The CDR3 runs 14 residues. The CDR3: CASSQPSTSYEQYF. CDR3 bases: TGTGCCAGCAGTCAACCGTCGACATCCTACGAGCAGTACTTC.

The chain couples TRBV6-5 to TRBJ2-3; D not resolved. V was shortened by 0 bases and J by 6 bases, with 4 bases between the two germline ends. Germline V gene sequence: CDR1 MNHEY, CDR2 SVGAGI. CDR3 size: 12 residues. The DNA of the CDR3 is TGTGCCAGCAGTTACTCTGGGGATACGCAGTATTTT. Its translation: CASSYSGDTQYF.

This clone has a single count. A junction boundary mismatches the germline segment, possibly from a read error. The chain joins TRBV7-9 to TRBJ1-2; D remains unclear. The length of the CDR3 is 14 residues. The germline CDR1 and CDR2 sequences are SEHNR and FQNEAQ (reference sequence). The CDR3 coding sequence is TGTGCCAGCACCTTATTGGTGGCTAACTATGGCTACACCTTC. Translation gives CASTLLVANYGYTF.

As DNA, the CDR3 is TGCGCCAGCAGCCAAATGCGGGGGAGTACGCAGTATTTT. Its protein is CASSQMRGSTQYF. This chain links TRBV4-1 with TRBJ2-3; 7 nucleotides match TRBD2. This CDR3 spans 13 amino acids. From germline, CDR1 is MGHRA and CDR2 YSYEKL. V lost 2 bases and J lost 8; bases outside the gene matches: 4.

The genes are TRBV30 and TRBJ1-2, with TRBD1 matching 11 bases. CDR1 GTSNPN and CDR2 SVGIG come from the germline V gene (reference sequence). Trimming at V came to 2 bases and at J to 8 bases, leaving 1 base not matched to a gene. The CDR3 totals 12 residues. CDR3 nucleotides: TGTGCCTGGAGTCGGACAGGGGGCGGCTACACCTTC. This encodes CAWSRTGGGYTF.

This rearrangement joins TRBV3-1 (or the pseudogene TRBV3-2) to TRBJ1-2, with D perhaps matching TRBD1 (5 bases). The germline CDR1 and CDR2 sequences are LGHDT and YNNKEL (reference sequence). This CDR3 has 14 residues. With 1 base removed from V and 1 base from J, the gap between germline ends came to 7 bases. The CDR3 bases are TGTGCCAGCAGCCAAGGACAGATTAACTATGGCTACACCTTC. Translation: CASSQGQINYGYTF.

V gene TRBV2 combines with J gene TRBJ2-7; 14 bases match TRBD2. The junction had 8 bases not matched to a gene; V was cut back by 6 bases and J by 10 bases. This CDR3 contains 14 residues. CDR1 is SNHLY and CDR2 is FYNNEI in the germline V gene. The CDR3 protein is CASRQRGTSGGQYV. As DNA, the CDR3 is TGTGCCAGCAGGCAGCGGGGGACTAGCGGGGGTCAGTACGTC.

The chain recombines TRBV5-4 with TRBJ1-2; D unclear. In germline, CDR1 is SGHNT, CDR2 YYREEE (reference sequence). CDR3 length: 15 amino acids. The V gene lost 2 bases and the J gene lost 3 bases, with 14 bases spanning the gap. The CDR3 DNA is TGTGCCAGCAGCTTAACCCCGGAGGGCCACTATGGCTACACCTTC. Its translation is CASSLTPEGHYGYTF.

This clone has only one observation. The CDR3 sequence is CASSSRGQPQHF. The CDR3 coding sequence is TGTGCCAGCAGTTCCCGGGGACAGCCCCAGCATTTT. The chain combines TRBV12-3 or TRBV12-4 with TRBJ1-5; D unclear. The ends were cut back, 4 bases at V and 7 bases at J, with 8 bases in the middle. The CDR3 consists of 12 residues.

The J gene is TRBJ2-6, the V gene TRBV29-1, with D possibly being TRBD2 (6 bases). In germline, CDR1 is SQVTM, CDR2 ANQGSEA. Deletions cut 4 bases from V and 1 base from J, with 17 bases between. There are 17 residues in the CDR3. Written as DNA, the CDR3 is TGCAGCGTTGCGATTGACTGGCGGGAATCTGGGGCCAACGTCCTGACTTTC. As protein: CSVAIDWRESGANVLTF.